This T cell receptor (beta chain) appears in the sequencing data of a study of cytomegalovirus exposure and HLA in healthy donors (dated by TCRdb to about 2017). Background on the whole study: According to an earlier analysis of a few hundred of the donors, about 179 million T cells yielded approximately 120 million unique TCR beta sequences and about 300 Gb of sequence data. In addition to the first cohort of 666 subjects, a separate validation cohort of approximately 130 different subjects was used. A later analysis re-analyzed previously published TCR beta repertoires from 550 to 700 donors and added high-resolution HLA genotyping to study TCR occurrence patterns. Among the roughly 370 genotyped donors, around 79% belonged to the genetic ancestry cluster associated with self-reported Caucasian donors. Rather than drawing on any new phenotypic data, the later analysis identified candidate immune exposures from TCR beta sequences and the way those sequences occurred across donors. The study combined high-throughput TCR immunosequencing, statistical association of individual TCRs with disease status, and machine learning to predict cytomegalovirus infection status. The number of donors typed differed by locus, with roughly 620-630 for A, B, C, DRB1 and DQB1, around 560 for DQA1, 606 for DPA1, and some 440 for DPB1. About 5 DR-DQ haplotypes were handled as single units for association and clustering, since linkage in the cohort was strong. To decide whether each TCR beta V gene segment behaved as functional or pseudogenic, an earlier analysis of some 580 of the donors relied on high-throughput TCR beta sequencing. Across some 400 genotyped donors of the cohort, an average of roughly 200,000 unique TCR beta nucleotide sequences per donor were sequenced, and roughly 20% of those sequences were non-productive. Donor age, sex, ethnicity and CMV serostatus were compiled together with the repertoire data. Every discovery cohort repertoire had been produced on one sequencing platform. A later genetic analysis took genome-wide SNP genotypes for about 55% of the 666 donors and used that subset as a discovery cohort. An early release that covered 500 to 800 HLA-typed donors contained approximately 300 gigabases of sequencing data and about 84 million unique TCR sequences. The study profiled the T cell repertoires of 550 to 700 subjects by immunosequencing and related them to cytomegalovirus serostatus. HLA typing covered class I and class II loci at four-digit resolution. The aim of the study was to test whether cataloging public T cell receptors could identify signatures of past pathogen exposure.

This clone was observed a few times. Its antigen is currently not known. No clone much larger than this one lies a single base away; base qualities are absent. Library prep was done by the immunoSEQ multiplex PCR assay. For the multiplex PCR, a mixture combining 60 forward primers for TCR Vbeta segments and 13 reverse primers for TCR Jbeta segments was used. The CDR3 region of rearranged TCR beta genes was amplified from genomic DNA by a multiplex PCR assay. The Illumina HiSeq System was used to sequence the amplified TCR beta libraries as 87-base-pair reads. Concerning the study's data processing: In a later analysis, 70 million to 95 million unique TCR beta chains were counted across the roughly 610 repertoires, and roughly 10 million of these chains were shared by at least two donors. A nearest-neighbor algorithm error-corrected the raw reads and collapsed the reads into unique sequences, merging closely related sequences to remove PCR and sequencing errors. V, D and J gene segments were assigned by aligning CDR3 sequences to IMGT reference sequences. For a sequence to be retained, at least a six-nucleotide match to both a V gene segment and a J gene segment was required. Rearrangements were classified as productive when the CDR3 lacked stop codons and remained in frame with V and J, and all other rearrangements were classified as non-productive. CDR3 was defined according to IMGT convention as the region running from the second conserved V-encoded cysteine to the conserved J-encoded phenylalanine. The earlier analysis of about 560 of the donors excluded any sequence lacking an unambiguous match to a single V gene segment. In an earlier analysis of several hundred of the donors, a V segment was called functional when productive rearrangements were above 56.7%, and segregating when the standard deviation between donors exceeded 5%. A statistical classification framework was developed to diagnose cytomegalovirus status using the catalog of TCR beta chain sequences. In a later analysis, V and J genes were assigned by comparing TCR nucleotide sequences against IMGT/GENE-DB human TR gene sequences. In a later analysis, CDR3 sequences and most-parsimonious VDJ recombination scenarios were assigned using the TCRdist pipeline. In a later analysis, every TCR beta chain was defined by the combination of its CDR3 amino acid sequence and its V-gene family, and reads without a unique V-gene family were dropped. As a way to deal with suspected cross-contamination and a sequencing artifact, a later analysis dropped hundreds of nucleotide sequences that were highly shared and had low generation probability. In a later analysis, a clonal expansion index was calculated for each public chain from normalized within-repertoire ranks of inferred template counts. A later analysis computed generation probabilities with a VDJ recombination model fitted to out-of-frame rearrangements, and checked the results against IGoR. In a later analysis, TCR-TCR, TCR-HLA and TCR-CMV co-occurrence was scored with hypergeometric tests, and a repertoire-size bias correction was applied to TCR pairs. False discovery rates were estimated in a later analysis by permuting HLA or CMV assignments 20 times. In a later analysis, co-occurring TCRs were grouped using DBSCAN, with TCRdist sequence similarity added in when clustering inside HLA-allele-positive subsets. Co-occurrence clustering excluded repertoires with fewer than 30,000 or more than 120,000 public chains, plus five with anomalous nucleotide sharing. The table was pulled from immuneACCESS by TCRdb, which kept in-frame rearrangements only. Such tables lose some clones; where checked, under half of the loss comes from unresolved V genes, and the rest has no known cause. The V and J calls and clone size were taken over from that table, and D and trimming were inferred from the DNA. This sample has about 140,000 clones in its table, and roughly 80% of those were observed once. The ten biggest clones cover less than 3.5% of the sample.

In total, fewer than 750 healthy bone marrow donors made up the cohort. At the time of sampling, every cohort member was nominally healthy, though immune exposures that went unrecorded were likely present. The donor was CMV seronegative and was included in the group of several hundred seronegative cohort members. Each donor provided a peripheral blood sample, and peripheral blood mononuclear cells were used for TCR beta sequencing. The Qiagen DNeasy Blood Extraction Kit was used to extract genomic DNA from the blood cell samples. Results and caveats for the whole study, not just this receptor: While some public TCRs were present in many individuals, most TCR sequences turned up only very rarely across donors. A later analysis found that most CMV-associated TCR beta chains appeared HLA-restricted, with HLA associations seemingly driven largely by CMV exposure. A later analysis found that TCR association rates varied across HLA loci, with DRB1 alleles showing the most associated TCRs and HLA-C alleles the fewest. When HLA alleles, especially DR and DQ, strongly co-occurred, attributing TCR associations to individual alleles was difficult. The authors suggested that the approach could potentially be extended to other disease states and immunological phenotypes. The classifier was reported to diagnose cytomegalovirus status with high specificity and sensitivity in both the original and validation cohorts. According to a later analysis, parvovirus B19, influenza, CMV and Epstein-Barr virus appeared linked to several top co-occurrence clusters. Only TCR beta chains were sequenced in this cohort, and the absence of alpha or paired-chain data limited detectable features. Presence/absence analyses assumed roughly uniform sequencing depth across donors, an assumption that may not hold. In a later analysis, HLA-associated TCR beta chains were found to be more clonally expanded and to have lower generation probabilities than equally common non-associated chains. The sequencing pipeline was judged likely to have produced a cluster of highly shared sequence variants as a technical artifact. The study listed 164 TCR beta chains as associated with cytomegalovirus. Immune exposure information for the cohort was limited to CMV serostatus. The earlier analysis of nearly 600 of the donors excluded approximately 17 rarely observed V segments, including chromosome 9 orphons, because counts were too low. In a later genetic analysis, fewer N-insertions in productive TCRs were reported among donors in an Asian-associated ancestry cluster than the roughly 640-donor mean. Some IMGT-functional V segments, including TRBV6-2 and TRBV6-3, could not be distinguished by the 87-base-pair reads and were therefore excluded. An earlier analysis of around 500 of the donors showed that most TCR beta V segments appeared in productive rearrangements either about 87% or about 30% of the time, which broadly matched IMGT annotations. In vitro tests confirmed that a few of the cytomegalovirus-associated TCR beta chains recognize cytomegalovirus antigens. Because HLA typing was unavailable for some donors at each locus, only the typed subset was used in association tests. A later analysis associated 15,000 or so TCR beta sequences with specific HLA alleles at a false discovery rate of 0.05. In a later genetic analysis, a missense DCLRE1C variant was associated with V-gene and J-gene trimming of TCR beta chains, and the association was replicated in an independent cohort. A further reported finding was that TCR beta sequences accurately predicted the HLA-A and HLA-B alleles for most subjects in the first cohort. Correlated functional status among segregating V segments might be attributable to linkage disequilibrium, but an unknown experimental factor could not be ruled out.

CDR1 and CDR2 are drawn from the germline V gene (reference sequence): WNHNN, SYGVQD. The CDR3 runs 14 residues from the cysteine to the phenylalanine. Only the CDR3 DNA stays, 42 bases, in frame from base 1. Here V drops 0 bases and J drops 6 bases, and the junction holds 4 bases not matched to any gene. The TCR sequence derives from a woman under 40 in good health and CMV-seronegative. The specimen sequenced was PBMCs. The rearranged segments are TRBV10-1 and TRBJ1-2, with 7 middle bases fitting TRBD1. The CDR3 in this case is CASSESTGINGYTF. The nucleotide sequence is TGCGCCAGCAGTGAGTCGACAGGGATTAATGGCTACACCTTC.